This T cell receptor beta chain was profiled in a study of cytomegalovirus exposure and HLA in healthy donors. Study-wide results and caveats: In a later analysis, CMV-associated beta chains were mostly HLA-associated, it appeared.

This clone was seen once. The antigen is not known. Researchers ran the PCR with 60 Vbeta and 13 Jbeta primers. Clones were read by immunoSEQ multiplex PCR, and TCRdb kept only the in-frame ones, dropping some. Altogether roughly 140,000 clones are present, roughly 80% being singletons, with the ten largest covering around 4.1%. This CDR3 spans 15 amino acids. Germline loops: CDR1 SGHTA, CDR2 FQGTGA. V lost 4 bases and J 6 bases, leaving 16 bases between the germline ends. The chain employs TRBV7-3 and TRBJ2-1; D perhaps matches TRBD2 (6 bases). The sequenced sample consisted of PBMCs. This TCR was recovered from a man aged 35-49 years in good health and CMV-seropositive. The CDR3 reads CASSSSRAGPNEQFF. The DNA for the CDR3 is TGTGCCAGCAGCTCCAGCAGGGCGGGACCCAATGAGCAGTTCTTC.